A selection of T cell receptor beta chains follows, all from one sample in a study of regulatory T cells in long-lasting Graves disease. One entry per CDR3 protein, called by TCRdb with MiXCR from the multiplex PCR reads. Seen here are hundreds of thousands of distinct CDR3 sequences, 15% observed once, and the top ten hold about 8.3%. This sample was shared with a second study, whose subject was T cells in Graves' hyperthyroidism and ophthalmopathy.

This material consisted of peripheral blood mononuclear cells (PBMCs), taken at new diagnosis, from a patient treated with antithyroid drugs. These receptors all come from a middle-aged woman with Graves disease. CDR3s include the opening cysteine and the closing phenylalanine or tryptophan. A D gene is named only where the DNA matches it firmly. Clone size is shown for a subset of rows, as once, few, many or a class of expanded clone.

d_call j_call v_call clone_size cdr3_aa cdr3_nt
TRBD1 TRBJ2-1 TRBV12-3/TRBV12-4 many CASSLATGTGVNEQFF TGTGCCAGCAGTTTAGCAACCGGGACAGGGGTCAATGAGCAGTTCTTC
NA TRBJ2-7 TRBV5-1 NA CASSLAGGGERDEQYF TGCGCCAGCAGCTTGGCGGGAGGGGGCGAGCGAGACGAGCAGTACTTC
NA TRBJ2-7 TRBV15 few CATSRDRDVSSYEQYF TGTGCCACCAGCAGAGATAGGGACGTGAGCTCCTACGAGCAGTACTTC
NA TRBJ2-3 TRBV6-2/TRBV6-3 NA CASSYSLEQGTGITDTQYF TGTGCCAGCAGTTACTCCTTGGAGCAGGGAACGGGGATAACAGATACGCAGTATTTT
NA TRBJ1-2 TRBV12-3/TRBV12-4 many CASTKGGRNYGYTF TGTGCCAGCACGAAAGGGGGGCGGAACTATGGCTACACCTTC
TRBD2 TRBJ2-3 TRBV12-3/TRBV12-4 once CASSLSSGRYGDTQYF TGTGCCAGCAGTTTATCTAGCGGGAGATACGGAGATACGCAGTATTTT
NA TRBJ2-1 TRBV12-3/TRBV12-4 few CASRLFYDEQFF TGTGCCAGCAGGCTCTTCTACGATGAGCAGTTCTTC
NA TRBJ1-5 TRBV19 NA CASNTDGFDYSNQPQHF TGTGCCAGTAATACTGACGGATTTGACTATAGCAATCAGCCCCAGCATTTT
NA TRBJ2-1 TRBV28 many CASSPSGFREQFF TGTGCCAGCAGTCCCTCAGGTTTCCGTGAGCAGTTCTTC
NA TRBJ1-2 TRBV5-1 NA CASSLARQPANYGYTF TGCGCCAGCAGCTTGGCCCGTCAGCCTGCTAACTATGGCTACACCTTC
NA TRBJ2-2 TRBV28 many CASSLRFSKRGGELFF TGTGCCAGCAGTTTAAGGTTCAGCAAAAGGGGCGGGGAGCTGTTTTTT
TRBD1 TRBJ2-7 TRBV9 many CASSPTGGAYYEQYF TGTGCCAGCAGCCCCACAGGGGGCGCTTACTACGAGCAGTACTTC
TRBD2 TRBJ2-7 TRBV28 many CASSFKLAGLKSSYEQYF TGTGCCAGCAGTTTCAAGCTAGCGGGGCTAAAAAGCTCCTACGAGCAGTACTTC
NA TRBJ2-1 TRBV14 NA CASSQLSAYYNEQFF TGTGCCAGCAGCCAATTGTCTGCCTACTACAATGAGCAGTTCTTC
TRBD2 TRBJ2-1 TRBV29-1 many CSVDGTSGSGDEQFF TGCAGCGTGGACGGGACTAGCGGGAGTGGAGATGAGCAGTTCTTC
NA TRBJ2-4 TRBV28 few CASSPGGPSKNIQYF TGTGCCAGCAGTCCGGGCGGGCCGTCAAAAAACATTCAGTACTTC
TRBD2 TRBJ2-1 TRBV11-2 many CASSHRGGEQFF TGTGCCAGCAGCCATAGGGGAGGGGAGCAGTTCTTC
NA TRBJ1-2 TRBV10-3 few CAIRGTTVNYGYTF TGTGCCATCAGAGGGACAACCGTTAACTATGGCTACACCTTC
TRBD1 TRBJ2-7 TRBV9 many CASSYYAIWRGGDEQYF TGTGCCAGCAGCTATTATGCCATTTGGAGAGGGGGCGACGAGCAGTACTTC
TRBD1 TRBJ2-7 TRBV2 many CASTQGARYEQYF TGTGCCAGTACACAGGGGGCTAGGTACGAGCAGTACTTC
TRBD1 TRBJ2-7 TRBV12-3/TRBV12-4 many CASSDRGPYEQYF TGTGCCAGCAGCGACAGGGGGCCGTACGAGCAGTACTTC
TRBD2 TRBJ2-3 TRBV7-9 NA CASSHTLDTGLAPDTQYF TGTGCCAGCAGCCATACCCTGGACACGGGACTAGCCCCAGATACGCAGTATTTT
TRBD1 TRBJ2-7 TRBV27 NA CASSSVWAGGSEQYF TGTGCCAGCAGTTCAGTCTGGGCAGGGGGCAGCGAGCAGTACTTC
NA TRBJ1-1 TRBV5-1 many CASSYTGRNTEAFF TGCGCCAGCAGCTATACCGGGAGGAACACTGAAGCTTTCTTT
NA TRBJ1-5 TRBV3-1 NA CASSPRTDSNQPQHF TGTGCCAGCAGCCCACGGACAGATAGCAATCAGCCCCAGCATTTT
NA TRBJ1-2 TRBV19 few CASSIDGGSGYTF TGTGCCAGTAGTATAGATGGAGGGTCTGGCTACACCTTC
NA TRBJ2-7 TRBV13 NA CASSRAPTSSYEQYF TGTGCCAGCAGCCGCGCTCCGACTTCCTCCTACGAGCAGTACTTC
TRBD1 TRBJ1-6 TRBV12-3/TRBV12-4 many CASSQGQGRISYNSPLHF TGTGCCAGCAGCCAGGGACAGGGGAGGATTTCCTATAATTCACCCCTCCACTTT
NA TRBJ1-6 TRBV27 many CASSLFEGVAPLHF TGTGCCAGCAGTTTATTTGAAGGGGTAGCACCCCTCCACTTT
TRBD1 TRBJ1-3 TRBV28 many CASSHRDRGRNTIYF TGTGCCAGCAGCCACCGGGACAGGGGGCGAAACACCATATATTTT